The source of this T cell receptor (beta chain) is a study of cytomegalovirus exposure and HLA in healthy donors. A word on this clone: Its antigen is currently unknown.

Germline values: CDR1 MNHGY, CDR2 SVAAGI. The V gene lost 5 bases and the J gene lost 0 bases, with 17 bases spanning the gap. The CDR3 runs to 18 residues. Study-wide results and limits: Later genetic work tied a missense DCLRE1C variant to beta-chain V and J trimming.

The PCR contained 60 Vbeta and 13 Jbeta primers. Here immunoSEQ multiplex PCR was the method, and the copy in TCRdb shows in-frame clones only, minus some. The table shows around 100,000 clones, with about 78% occurring only once. This receptor was taken from a woman in her forties in good health and CMV-seropositive. The chain has TRBV6-9 and TRBJ1-6; D not resolved. Material for sequencing was PBMCs. CDR3 DNA sequence: TGTGCCAGCAGTACCCCCCGGACGGGAAGCTCCTATAATTCACCCCTCCACTTT. This gives the protein CASSTPRTGSSYNSPLHF.